Reported below is one TCR beta chain. Antigen unknown. The source of the sample is a study of blood T cells in healthy people across ages. The CDR3 is made up of 13 amino acids. Trimming shortened V by 1 base and J by 5 bases, and 10 bases separated the two germline ends. Germline CDR1 and CDR2: SGHRS and YFSETQ. Study-wide points: Across the age range, TCR beta diversity per million T cells fell in a roughly linear way. Diversity of TCR beta correlated strongly with naive T cell percentage.

Every sample yielded at least 6.5 million isolated PBMCs. Sample-barcoded 5' priming and a J-beta primer mix drove a second PCR of about 6 to 11 cycles. TCRdb passed the 5' RACE reads through MiXCR, listing each CDR3 protein once. The sample includes about 2 million distinct CDR3 sequences, roughly 52% of them seen just once. The sequence derives from a woman in her forties in good health. Sequences were obtained from blood. The chain recombines TRBV5-1 with TRBJ2-7; D is ambiguous. The CDR3 spells CASSLLYLDEQYF. Written as DNA, the CDR3 is TGCGCCAGCAGCTTGCTATATCTGGACGAGCAGTACTTC.